This T cell receptor (beta chain) stems from a study of shared clonotypes between healthy human individuals. Sequencing used immunoSEQ multiplex PCR; TCRdb keeps in-frame clones, though not all of them. The data hold about 1.4 million clones, with roughly 96% observed a single time. Per germline, CDR1 SNHLY and CDR2 FYNNEI. V was clipped by 4 bases and J by 3 bases; unmatched bases: 3. CDR3 length: 14 residues. V usage is TRBV2 and J usage is TRBJ2-1, with 7 bases matching TRBD2. The receptor's source is a man aged 25 to 40 in good health. Material for sequencing was naive CD4+ T cells sorted from blood. Documented subset: CD45RA+ positively selected. The CDR3 coding sequence is TGTGCCAGCAGTGGCCGCGGGAGCTACAATGAGCAGTTCTTC. Translating gives CASSGRGSYNEQFF.